Below, 21 T cell receptor beta chains from the same sample are listed, as sequenced in a study of early T cells in non-severe SARS-CoV-2 infection. In TCRdb, the 5' RACE reads were re-called with MiXCR into one record per CDR3 protein. Among approximately 100,000 distinct CDR3 sequences listed, roughly 17% were seen once. The sample was whole blood. The source of these receptors is an adult who was a healthcare worker with PCR-confirmed SARS-CoV-2 infection or an uninfected control (not recorded which).

V usage is TRBV9 and J usage is TRBJ2-7; 8 bases line up with TRBD2. Germline CDR1 reads SGDLS; CDR2 reads YYNGEE. J gave up 1 base and V 3 bases, and 6 bases lay outside the gene matches. This CDR3 has 15 residues. The CDR3 sequence is CASSAGGIRSYEQYF. CDR3 nucleotide sequence: TGTGCCAGCAGCGCGGGAGGGATACGATCCTACGAGCAGTACTTC.

Only a few counts were recorded for this clonotype. V gene TRBV28 combines with J gene TRBJ2-1; TRBD1 might be the D (7 bases). The V gene lost 6 bases and the J gene lost 6 bases, with 15 bases spanning the gap. The CDR3 is 14 amino acids. The germline CDR1 and CDR2 sequences are MDHEN and SYDVKM. The CDR3 here is CASRGRGDINEQFF. CDR3 in DNA: TGTGCCAGCAGAGGCAGGGGGGATATCAATGAGCAGTTCTTC. Combining the CDR3 with reference TRBV28 and TRBJ2-1 gives the whole variable domain DVKVTQSSRYLVKRTGEKVFLECVQDMDHENMFWYRQDPGLGLRLIYFSYDVKMKEKGDIPEGYSVSREKKERFSLILESASTNQTSMYLCASRGRGDINEQFFGPGTRLTVL.

The rearrangement uses TRBV27 and TRBJ2-1, with TRBD1 identical over 7 bases. This CDR3 is 16 amino acids long. The germline CDR1 and CDR2 sequences are MNHEY and SMNVEV (reference sequence). V gave up 2 bases and J gave up 3 bases; unmatched junction bases: 7. The CDR3 is CASSLTRTGLYNEQFF. The DNA of the CDR3 is TGTGCCAGCAGTTTAACTCGGACAGGACTCTACAATGAGCAGTTCTTC.

J is TRBJ2-1 and V is TRBV29-1; 11 bases match TRBD2. The V gene's germline CDR1 is SQVTM and CDR2 ANQGSEA. Trimming at V came to 5 bases and at J to 5 bases, leaving 14 bases not matched to a gene. CDR3 size: 17 residues. The CDR3 is CSVQVAGGRSTHNEQFF. CDR3 DNA: TGCAGCGTTCAAGTAGCGGGGGGGCGAAGTACGCACAATGAGCAGTTCTTC.

This sequence joins TRBV3-1 and TRBJ2-7, with 9 bases lining up with TRBD2. The CDR3 sequence is 16 residues long. CDR1 and CDR2 from the germline V gene are LGHDT and YNNKEL (reference sequence). J gave up 5 bases and V 1 base, and 9 bases lay outside the gene matches. CDR3 bases: TGTGCCAGCAGCCAAGCCCCGGGACTAGCAACTGACGAGCAGTACTTC. Its protein product is CASSQAPGLATDEQYF.

The sample holds a few counts of this clonotype. The chain recombines TRBV19 with TRBJ2-7; TRBD1 matches 9 bases. The CDR3 contains 16 residues. The J segment lost 3 bases and the V segment lost 5 bases, leaving 11 bases of the junction unmatched. Germline values: CDR1 LNHDA, CDR2 SQIVND (reference sequence). CDR3 nucleotides: TGTGCCAGTAGTCCTCCGCCCGGGACAGGGTACTACGAGCAGTACTTC. This codes for CASSPPPGTGYYEQYF.

The rearrangement uses TRBV11-2 and TRBJ2-2; no reliable D call. Trimming took off 2 bases at V and 7 bases at J, with 14 bases between the two ends. The CDR3 has 15 amino acids. Germline V gives CDR1 SGHAT, CDR2 FQNNGV. CDR3: CASSLNPLSGGELFF. The CDR3 nucleotides read TGTGCCAGCAGCTTAAATCCTCTCTCGGGCGGGGAGCTGTTTTTT.

This chain connects TRBV19 to TRBJ2-1; 11 bases fit TRBD1. The junction had 10 bases not matched to a gene; V was cut back by 2 bases and J by 10 bases. From germline, CDR1 is LNHDA and CDR2 SQIVND (reference sequence). CDR3 size: 16 residues. CDR3 region: CASSISSGQGGDEQFF. CDR3 in DNA: TGTGCCAGTAGTATATCCTCGGGACAGGGGGGTGACGAGCAGTTCTTC.

This chain connects TRBV30 to TRBJ2-7; a possible D gene is TRBD2 (5 bases). Between the trimmed V and J ends, which lost 4 bases and 0 bases, there was a span of 22 bases. The CDR3 totals 17 residues. CDR1 is GTSNPN, CDR2 SVGIG, per germline (reference sequence). CDR3 bases: TGTGCCTGGACCCAAAAACGGGAAGGATTCGCCTCCTACGAGCAGTACTTC. Translation: CAWTQKREGFASYEQYF. The variable domain in full, with the rest retrieved from reference TRBV30 and TRBJ2-7, is SQTIHQWPATLVQPVGSPLSLECTVEGTSNPNLYWYRQAAGRGLQLLFYSVGIGQISSEVPQNLSASRPQDRQFILSSKKLLLSDSGFYLCAWTQKREGFASYEQYFGPGTRLTVT.

In this sample, this clonotype turned up a few times. In this CDR3 the conserved last residue, phenylalanine or tryptophan, is missing, so a read error is likely. This sequence joins TRBV27 and TRBJ2-7; no clear D gene. Trimming took 7 bases from V and 5 from J, leaving 12 bases between them. CDR3 length equals 12 residues. From germline, CDR1 is MNHEY and CDR2 SMNVEV (reference sequence). CDR3 sequence (DNA): TGTGCCAGCACGGGTTATTCCCACGAGCAGTACCTC. It codes for CASTGYSHEQYL.

This clonotype was found a few times. The chain employs TRBV19 and TRBJ2-7; tentatively, D is TRBD1 (6 bases). Per germline, CDR1 LNHDA and CDR2 SQIVND (reference sequence). The CDR3 is 15 amino acids. Trimming pared 6 bases from V and 3 bases from J, leaving 18 bases between. In DNA, the CDR3 is TGTGCCAGTAGCCTAACCGGGACAAGTTACTACGAGCAGTACTTC. It translates to CASSLTGTSYYEQYF.

This clonotype was counted at least ten times. V and J are TRBV6-1 and TRBJ1-4, with D perhaps matching TRBD1 (5 bases). Germline values: CDR1 MNHNS, CDR2 SASEGT. V shed 7 bases and J shed 8 bases, with 11 bases lying between them. This CDR3 is 12 amino acids long. CDR3 DNA sequence: TGTGCCAGCACACGGGGGAAAGAAAAACTGTTTTTT. Its protein product is CASTRGKEKLFF.

A few counts support this clonotype. V gene TRBV5-1 combines with J gene TRBJ2-7; D is possibly TRBD1 (6 bases). V lost 0 bases and J 0 bases, leaving 10 bases between the germline ends. The germline gives CDR1 SGHRS, CDR2 YFSETQ. The CDR3 has 15 residues. The CDR3 coding sequence is TGCGCCAGCAGCTTGGGTACAGGGAACTCCTACGAGCAGTACTTC. It specifies CASSLGTGNSYEQYF.

The table lists this clonotype with a few counts. The J gene is TRBJ2-2, the V gene TRBV11-2, with D possibly matching TRBD2 (5 bases). The germline gives CDR1 SGHAT, CDR2 FQNNGV. Trimming removed 2 bases from V and 2 bases from J, with 12 bases in between. The CDR3 extends over 16 amino acids. The CDR3 protein is CASSLRRLINTGELFF. The DNA for the CDR3 is TGTGCCAGCAGCTTACGGAGACTAATAAACACCGGGGAGCTGTTTTTT.

The V gene is TRBV15, the J gene TRBJ2-3; perhaps TRBD2 as D (6 bases). Germline CDR1 LNHNV, CDR2 YYDKDF (reference sequence). This CDR3 has 18 residues. Trimming left V 1 base short and J 2 bases short, with 19 bases between. CDR3 loop: CATSRGRVRVRNTDTQYF. In DNA, the CDR3 is TGTGCCACCAGCAGAGGGAGGGTTCGAGTTCGGAACACAGATACGCAGTATTTT.

The chain links TRBV28 to TRBJ1-5, with TRBD1 matching over 8 bases. This CDR3 is 14 amino acids long. V was clipped by 6 bases and J by 6 bases; unmatched bases: 7. Germline V gene lookup returns CDR1 MDHEN and CDR2 SYDVKM. The CDR3 loop is CASSPSGGIQPQHF. Here the CDR3 DNA reads TGTGCCAGCAGCCCCTCAGGGGGCATTCAGCCCCAGCATTTT.

This clonotype was picked up a small number of times. The genes are TRBV20-1 and TRBJ2-2, with 10 bases lining up with TRBD2. The CDR3 contains 15 residues. The J segment lost 7 bases and the V segment lost 6 bases, leaving 11 bases of the junction unmatched. Germline V lookup: CDR1 DFQATT, CDR2 SNEGSKA (reference sequence). CDR3 coding DNA: TGCAGTGCGCTCTCTAGCGGGAGAGCCCGCGGGGAGCTGTTTTTT. This encodes CSALSSGRARGELFF.

The genes are TRBV20-1 and TRBJ2-1, with no clear D. The CDR3 runs 11 residues. Germline values: CDR1 DFQATT, CDR2 SNEGSKA (reference sequence). Trimming pared 6 bases from V and 10 bases from J, leaving 13 bases between. The CDR3 coding sequence is TGCAGTGCCCAAAGGGTAAGGGAGCAGTTCTTC. This gives the protein CSAQRVREQFF.

The chain is built from TRBV10-2 and TRBJ2-1; TRBD2 matches at 9 bases. The germline V gene encodes CDR1 WSHSY and CDR2 SAAADI. The CDR3 is 19 amino acids. J lost 3 bases, V lost 2 bases, and 14 bases had no gene match. The CDR3 protein is CASSERASGISGFYNEQFF. The CDR3 coding sequence is TGCGCCAGCAGTGAGAGGGCTAGCGGGATTTCTGGATTCTACAATGAGCAGTTCTTC.

This clonotype appeared a few times. The V gene is TRBV3-1, the J gene TRBJ2-5, with 8 nucleotides matching TRBD2. V lost 2 bases, J lost 2 bases, and 4 bases stayed unmatched. This CDR3 is built from 15 residues. Germline V gene lookup returns CDR1 LGHDT and CDR2 YNNKEL (reference sequence). The CDR3 bases are TGTGCCAGCAGCCAAAGACTAGCGAGTCAAGAGACCCAGTACTTC. Its translation: CASSQRLASQETQYF.

The rearrangement joins TRBV19 to TRBJ2-7; D unclear. Germline V gives CDR1 LNHDA, CDR2 SQIVND (reference sequence). The ends were cut back, 2 bases at V and 6 bases at J, with 8 bases in the middle. The CDR3 extends over 12 amino acids. The CDR3 loop reads CASSIPPAEQYF. CDR3 nucleotide sequence: TGTGCCAGTAGTATACCCCCAGCCGAGCAGTACTTC.